A selection of T cell receptor beta chains follows, all from one sample in a study of T cells expressing NK-cell markers. TCRdb re-called the 5' RACE reads and catalogs CDR3 proteins one per entry, DNA excluded. The sample holds 500,000 or so distinct CDR3 sequences. Sequenced material: blood T cells: a sorted CD56 or NKG2C T cell subset, CD4+ or CD8+ T cells, or bulk PBMC T cells (not recorded which). Receptors were obtained from a man between 18 and 35 years old in good health. CDR3s include the opening cysteine and the closing phenylalanine or tryptophan.

cdr3_length j_call v_call cdr3_aa
17 TRBJ2-1 TRBV9 CASSVNLAPSSYNEQFF
14 TRBJ2-3 TRBV7-3 CASSRLERTDTQYF
14 TRBJ1-3 TRBV7-9 CASSFVDRGNTIYF
15 TRBJ2-1 TRBV20-1 CSAAGASVRGNEQFF
16 TRBJ2-1 TRBV7-9 CASSPRMGQTYNEQFF
16 TRBJ2-1 TRBV11-3 CASSLDVGALSNEQFF
13 TRBJ1-1 TRBV29-1 CSLQGRLNTEAFF
16 TRBJ2-1 TRBV18 CASSPPNRMTGNEQFF
13 TRBJ1-5 TRBV5-5 CASSLAMFQPQHF
19 TRBJ2-3 TRBV7-9 CASSPGTSGRAVNTDTQYF
11 TRBJ1-3 TRBV2 CASMEGNTIYF
14 TRBJ2-1 TRBV29-1 CSVGLGVTYNEQFF
14 TRBJ2-5 TRBV6-1 CASSPTSFQETQYF
14 TRBJ2-1 TRBV5-1 CASGYRGSYNEQFF
16 TRBJ2-7 TRBV4-2 CASSRTRGQSSYEQYF
17 TRBJ2-1 TRBV12-3/TRBV12-4 CASSPILGLAGYNEQFF
15 TRBJ1-2 TRBV11-3 CASSRGQGAASGYTF
14 TRBJ2-5 TRBV27 CASSLWAGEETQYF
16 TRBJ2-3 TRBV7-3 CASSPFRTLGADTQYF
16 TRBJ2-7 TRBV20-1 CSARTPSGLSPYEQYF
14 TRBJ2-2 TRBV6-5 CASSWLANTGELFF
16 TRBJ2-1 TRBV4-3 CASSPRGGGLKNEQFF
14 TRBJ1-1 TRBV7-3 CASSLTGINTEAFF
13 TRBJ2-1 TRBV24-1 CATSDLPREGQFF
14 TRBJ2-1 TRBV12-3/TRBV12-4 CASRYRDRLNEQFF
16 TRBJ2-3 TRBV6-2/TRBV6-3 CASSYGPGRNADTQYF
15 TRBJ2-5 TRBV28 CASAPLAGMSETQYF
14 TRBJ2-7 TRBV5-1 CASSLVGGKDEQYF
14 TRBJ1-3 TRBV7-6 CASSSGGTGNTIYF
11 TRBJ1-1 TRBV5-1 CASSLTGIAFF
15 TRBJ2-6 TRBV4-3 CASSPELSGANVLTF
17 TRBJ2-2 TRBV7-7 CASSFGNGPGSTGELFF
11 TRBJ2-1 TRBV12-3/TRBV12-4 CASSYRDSEFF
16 TRBJ1-3 TRBV7-9 CASSFVQGALGNTIYF
13 TRBJ2-3 TRBV12-3/TRBV12-4 CASSQDPRVTQYF
16 TRBJ2-1 TRBV15 CATSPPGQGAYNEQFF
17 TRBJ2-3 TRBV9 CASSDTIAGGDTDTQYF
14 TRBJ1-1 TRBV3-1 CASSQVRANTEAFF
16 TRBJ2-3 TRBV4-2 CASSQETRWGTDTQYF
13 TRBJ2-3 TRBV29-1 CSAVGQGLYTQYF
13 TRBJ2-3 TRBV7-9 CASSPAVPNTQYF
13 TRBJ1-5 TRBV6-1 CASSEFPPRAQHF
15 TRBJ1-5 TRBV4-3 CASSQGQGGNQPQHF
15 TRBJ1-4 TRBV4-2 CASSPVKDRNEKLFF
15 TRBJ2-5 TRBV2 CASSEVAGGGETQYF
14 TRBJ2-7 TRBV5-1 CASSLPGPTVEQYF